This T cell receptor beta chain was recovered during a study of monozygotic twins with inflammatory bowel disease. As regards this clonotype: Its antigen is currently unknown.

TCRalpha along with TCRbeta cDNA was subjected to two nested PCRs lasting approximately 16 and 10 cycles. TCRdb re-called the 5' RACE reads and shows each CDR3 protein once, DNA omitted. The sample table includes 300,000 to 400,000 distinct CDR3 sequences. Study results and caveats: Researchers report that IBD patients shared fewer clonotypes with others than healthy twins, especially amid disease activity.

Source material: blood. The sequence was obtained from a human donor with ulcerative colitis or Crohn's disease, or a healthy co-twin of an affected twin (not recorded which).

CDR3 sequence reads: CASSDPGTGFVNQPQHF. This chain links TRBV6-1 with TRBJ1-5; TCRdb lists TRBD1, though no DNA is available to test this call. Germline V lookup: CDR1 MNHNS, CDR2 SASEGT. CDR3 length: 17 amino acids.